The present entry profiles one T cell receptor beta chain with its context. Its target is unknown. The PCR ran on 60 Vbeta and 13 Jbeta primers. Original processing notes: Approximately 78 million unique TCR beta chains, roughly 11 million of them shared, were counted by a later analysis. Assay used: immunoSEQ multiplex PCR; TCRdb lists only in-frame clones, some missing. The V and J calls and clone size come from that table; D and trimming were worked out from the DNA. The sample consists of roughly 97,000 clones, 73% of them appearing once. The entry originates in a study of cytomegalovirus exposure and HLA in healthy donors. About the research overall: Earlier sequencing of 200 million or so T cells yielded around 100 million unique TCR beta sequences. Notes on the study in general: TCR beta sequences reportedly predicted the HLA-A and HLA-B alleles of most subjects accurately.

This CDR3 region has 15 residues. V was shortened by 0 bases and J by 6 bases, with 12 bases between the two germline ends. From germline, CDR1 is SGHVS and CDR2 FNYEAQ. This chain connects TRBV7-6 to TRBJ1-5; weak D call: TRBD1 (5 bases). The sample consisted of PBMCs. The TCR originated in a man aged 40-49 years in good health and CMV-seronegative. The DNA of the CDR3 is TGTGCCAGCAGCTTAGCGGGGGGTCCGGCTCAGCCCCAGCATTTT. Amino acids: CASSLAGGPAQPQHF.